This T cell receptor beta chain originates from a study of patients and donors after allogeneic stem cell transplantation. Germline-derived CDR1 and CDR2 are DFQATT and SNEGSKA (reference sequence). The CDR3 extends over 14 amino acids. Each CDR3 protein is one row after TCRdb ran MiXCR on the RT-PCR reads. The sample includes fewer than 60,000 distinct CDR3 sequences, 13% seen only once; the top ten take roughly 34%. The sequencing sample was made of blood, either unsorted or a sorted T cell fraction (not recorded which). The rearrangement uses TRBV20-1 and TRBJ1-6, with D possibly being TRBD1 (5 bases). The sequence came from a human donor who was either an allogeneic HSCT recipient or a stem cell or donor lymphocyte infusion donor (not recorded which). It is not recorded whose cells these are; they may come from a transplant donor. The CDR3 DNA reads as TGCAGCGCCGACAGTATTAGTCGTGATTCACCCCTCCACTTT. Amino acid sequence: CSADSISRDSPLHF.